This TCR beta chain was captured in a study of lymphopenia after photon versus proton radiotherapy. The study's findings and limits: Proton therapy kept repertoires fairly stable, unlike photons, which gained effector/memory cells. Post-nadir TCR diversity decline inversely tracked overall survival among those who died. Survival link was tested only in deceased patients; proton benefit remains a possibility. After the lymphocyte nadir, photon-treated repertoires showed oligoclonal expansion, especially of CD8+ Temra cells.

V trimming: 5 bases; J trimming: 5 bases; junction bases outside the gene matches: 6. The CDR3 extends over 15 amino acids. Germline lookup yields CDR1 SGHTA and CDR2 FQGNSA. Repertoires were generated with immunoSEQ multiplex PCR, while TCRdb's copy carries only in-frame clones and drops some. The sample has tens of thousands of clones; 84% are singletons. Comment on this clone: Its antigen remains unidentified.

V and J are TRBV7-2 and TRBJ1-6, with 7 bases lining up with TRBD1. Here the sequenced sample was peripheral blood, taken from a patient treated with proton-based radiotherapy. The clonotype originates from a woman in her sixties or seventies with pancreatic cancer. The DNA for the CDR3 is TGTGCCAGCAGCCGTGGACAGGTGAATAATTCACCCCTCCACTTT. Its translation: CASSRGQVNNSPLHF.